The 32 T cell receptor beta chains below come from one sample, sequenced in a study of T cells in Graves' hyperthyroidism and ophthalmopathy. Amplification yielded TCR beta CDR3 regions, with RNA transcripts as the source. With the HTBI primer set, the TCR CDR3 went through a first round of RT-PCR. TCRdb passed the multiplex PCR reads through MiXCR, listing each CDR3 protein once. The data hold around 600,000 distinct CDR3 sequences, with 12% to 15% observed a single time. The sequencing sample was made of blood. The receptors were gathered from a young woman with Graves' ophthalmopathy.

This clonotype was seen at least ten times. This chain uses TRBV29-1 with TRBJ1-1, with D possibly being TRBD1 (6 bases). The CDR3 consists of 13 residues. Trimming took 4 bases from V and 2 from J, leaving 11 bases between them. CDR1 and CDR2 (germline): SQVTM, ANQGSEA. Here the CDR3 DNA reads TGCAGCGTTGCCCGGGGGCCTAACACTGAAGCTTTCTTT. Protein product: CSVARGPNTEAFF.

This clonotype occurred many times. The chain couples TRBV6-4 to TRBJ1-2; the D is unclear. In germline, CDR1 is MRHNA, CDR2 SNTAGT. The CDR3 sequence is 15 residues long. V lost 2 bases and J lost 2, with 12 bases in between. CDR3 in amino acids: CASSDPRPGNYGYTF. In DNA form, the CDR3 reads TGTGCCAGCAGTGACCCCCGACCGGGGAACTATGGCTACACCTTC.

Concerning this clonotype: A read error may be the cause here, since a much bigger clone is one base away. The V gene is TRBV9, the J gene TRBJ2-1; 7 nucleotides match TRBD1. The CDR3 covers 13 residues. Germline CDR1 SGDLS, CDR2 YYNGEE. As DNA, the CDR3 is TGTGCCAGCAGCACAAACACAGGGGATGAGCGGTTCTTC. Translated, it gives CASSTNTGDERFF. The full variable domain, rest sourced from reference TRBV9 and TRBJ2-1, is DSGVTQTPKHLITATGQRVTLRCSPRSGDLSVYWYQQSLDQGLQFLIQYYNGEERAKGNILERFSAQQFPDLHSELNLSSLELGDSALYFCASSTNTGDERFFGPGTRLTVL.

This clonotype was counted ten times or more. The rearrangement uses TRBV12-3 or TRBV12-4 and TRBJ2-1; TRBD2 matches at 11 bases. The CDR3 loop spans 15 amino acids. V dropped 6 bases and J dropped 3; count of bases not matched to a gene: 4. The CDR3: CASRRLAGIYNEQFF. As DNA, the CDR3 is TGTGCCAGCAGAAGACTAGCGGGGATCTACAATGAGCAGTTCTTC.

This chain joins TRBV6-1 and TRBJ2-2; D may correspond to TRBD1 or TRBD2 (5 bases each). CDR1 and CDR2 from the germline V gene are MNHNS and SASEGT. V shed 5 bases and J shed 2 bases, with 15 bases lying between them. This CDR3 has 16 residues. Here the CDR3 DNA reads TGTGCCAGCAGTAAAATCGGGACGGGTAACACCGGGGAGCTGTTTTTT. Protein: CASSKIGTGNTGELFF.

The V gene is TRBV5-4, the J gene TRBJ2-3; D perhaps matches TRBD1 (5 bases). Germline assignment: CDR1 SGHNT and CDR2 YYREEE (reference sequence). Trimming left V 7 bases short and J 6 bases short, with 15 bases between. This CDR3 is built from 13 residues. Written as DNA, the CDR3 is TGTGCCAGCTTGTCCCAGGGCAGCGATACGCAGTATTTT. Protein sequence: CASLSQGSDTQYF.

The CDR3 here is CASSSGETSGTETQYF. The CDR3, as DNA: TGTGCCAGCAGCTCGGGGGAGACTAGCGGGACTGAGACCCAGTACTTC. The chain employs TRBV14 and TRBJ2-5, with 11 bases identical to TRBD2. The CDR3 consists of 16 residues. From germline, CDR1 is SGHDN and CDR2 FVKESK. With V trimmed by 5 bases and J by 5 bases, 10 bases remained unmatched.

Concerning this clonotype itself: The conserved phenylalanine or tryptophan is not found at the CDR3 terminus, so this likely reflects a read error. This chain connects TRBV5-8 to TRBJ2-7; 8 bases are a match to TRBD1. The germline CDR1 and CDR2 sequences are SGHTS and YDEGEE. CDR3 length: 13 residues. The DNA for the CDR3 is TGTGCGAGCAACGGCAGGGGGCTCTACGAGCAGTACCTC. Its translation: CASNGRGLYEQYL.

This clonotype has ten or more counts. V gene TRBV20-1 combines with J gene TRBJ1-1; tentative D call: TRBD1 (6 bases). Per the germline V gene, CDR1 is DFQATT and CDR2 is SNEGSKA (reference sequence). V gave up 6 bases and J gave up 2 bases, with 16 bases separating them. The CDR3 consists of 14 residues. The CDR3 loop reads CSAEWEGGNTEAFF. In DNA, the CDR3 is TGCAGTGCCGAATGGGAGGGGGGCAACACTGAAGCTTTCTTT.

This clonotype was observed at least ten times. The chain couples TRBV9 to TRBJ2-2; weak D call: TRBD2 (6 bases). The CDR3 is 16 residues long. Germline-derived CDR1 and CDR2 are SGDLS and YYNGEE. The V end lost 0 bases, the J end lost 4 bases, and 13 bases lay between the germline ends. The DNA of the CDR3 is TGTGCCAGCAGCGTAGCGGGGGACGGTCTCACCGGGGAGCTGTTTTTT. Amino acid sequence: CASSVAGDGLTGELFF.

This clonotype was recorded at least ten times. This chain connects TRBV12-3 or TRBV12-4 to TRBJ2-3, with D tentatively TRBD1 (5 bases). The CDR3 totals 14 residues. Trimming removed 6 bases at V and 3 bases at J, with 13 bases between. CDR3 sequence: CASSSLQGTDTQYF. For the CDR3, the DNA is TGTGCCAGCAGCAGCTTGCAGGGTACAGATACGCAGTATTTT.

This clonotype has only a few counts. The chain recombines TRBV5-4 with TRBJ2-7; 10 nucleotides agree with TRBD1. With 3 bases clipped from V and 4 bases from J, the junction kept 4 bases outside the gene matches. Germline CDR1 is SGHNT and CDR2 is YYREEE (reference sequence). The CDR3 consists of 14 residues. The CDR3 coding sequence is TGTGCCAGCAGCTACGACAGGGGGCGTTACGAGCAGTACTTC. This sequence encodes CASSYDRGRYEQYF. Together with reference TRBV5-4 and TRBJ2-7, the CDR3 gives the full variable domain: ETGVTQSPTHLIKTRGQQVTLRCSSQSGHNTVSWYQQALGQGPQFIFQYYREEENGRGNFPPRFSGLQFPNYSSELNVNALELDDSALYLCASSYDRGRYEQYFGPGTRLTVT.

This clonotype was detected a few times. The chain uses TRBV20-1 and TRBJ1-3; D ambiguous. The CDR3 loop spans 14 amino acids. Germline-derived CDR1 and CDR2 are DFQATT and SNEGSKA (reference sequence). V was clipped by 1 base and J by 0 bases, with 7 bases between them. The CDR3 here is CSARVRTSGNTIYF. In nucleotides, the CDR3 is TGCAGTGCTAGAGTAAGGACCTCTGGAAACACCATATATTTT.

The V gene is TRBV24-1, the J gene TRBJ2-1, with 10 bases fitting TRBD2. The CDR3 totals 16 residues. V was pared by 2 bases and J by 4 bases, with 4 bases of the junction left unmatched. The germline gives CDR1 KGHDR, CDR2 SFDVKD. CDR3 DNA: TGTGCCACCAGTGATTCAACTAGCGGGGATTACAATGAGCAGTTCTTC. Its protein is CATSDSTSGDYNEQFF.

This clonotype was picked up many times. The V and J genes are TRBV20-1 and TRBJ2-3; no definite D call. CDR1 and CDR2 (germline): DFQATT, SNEGSKA (reference sequence). The CDR3 contains 15 residues. Trimming removed 1 base from V and 0 bases from J, with 11 bases in between. The CDR3, as DNA: TGCAGTGCTAGAGCTTTTGGCAGAAGCACAGATACGCAGTATTTT. It codes for CSARAFGRSTDTQYF.

Ten or more counts support this clonotype. The rearrangement links TRBV6-5 to TRBJ2-1, with 7 bases identical to TRBD2. Germline lookup yields CDR1 MNHEY and CDR2 SVGAGI. The junction had 9 bases not matched to a gene; V was cut back by 1 base and J by 6 bases. The CDR3 totals 16 residues. The CDR3 DNA reads TGTGCCAGCAGTTACTATGTGGGAGGGCCAATCAATGAGCAGTTCTTC. It specifies CASSYYVGGPINEQFF.

The genes are TRBV5-1 and TRBJ1-1, with no clear D. The CDR3 loop spans 14 amino acids. V lost 0 bases and J 1 base, leaving 7 bases between the germline ends. CDR1 and CDR2 (germline): SGHRS, YFSETQ. The CDR3 protein is CASSLGITNTEAFF. The CDR3, as DNA: TGCGCCAGCAGCTTGGGTATCACGAACACTGAAGCTTTCTTT.

This clonotype was detected many times. The germline gene is not matched at one end of the junction; a read error may be the cause. J is TRBJ1-2 and V is TRBV6-1; 9 bases agree with TRBD1. This CDR3 is 14 amino acids long. Germline assignment: CDR1 MNHNS and CDR2 SASEGT. The CDR3 sequence: CASSEGQGSYGYTF. CDR3 sequence (DNA): TGTGCCAGCAGCGAAGGACAGGGGAGCTATGGCTACACCTTC.

This clonotype was found many times. The chain employs TRBV9 and TRBJ2-7; D might be TRBD2 (6 bases). Germline V gene lookup returns CDR1 SGDLS and CDR2 YYNGEE. The CDR3 runs 18 residues. V was cut by 0 bases and J by 5 bases, with 24 bases left in between. The CDR3 region is CASSVGLGTSGSGDEQYF. The CDR3 DNA sequence: TGTGCCAGCAGCGTAGGCCTGGGGACTTCCGGCAGCGGAGACGAGCAGTACTTC. Looking up the rest from reference TRBV9 and TRBJ2-7 gives the full variable domain: DSGVTQTPKHLITATGQRVTLRCSPRSGDLSVYWYQQSLDQGLQFLIQYYNGEERAKGNILERFSAQQFPDLHSELNLSSLELGDSALYFCASSVGLGTSGSGDEQYFGPGTRLTVT.

This clonotype was observed at least ten times. The chain links TRBV29-1 to TRBJ2-7, with 7 bases that match TRBD1. Germline values: CDR1 SQVTM, CDR2 ANQGSEA. The CDR3 is made up of 13 amino acids. J lost 3 bases, V lost 4 bases, and 6 bases had no gene match. The CDR3 bases are TGCAGCGTTGCTACAGGGGACGACTACGAGCAGTACTTC. Its protein is CSVATGDDYEQYF.

Only a few counts were recorded for this clonotype. The gene calls are TRBV29-1 and TRBJ2-7, with unresolved D. The germline gives CDR1 SQVTM, CDR2 ANQGSEA. Trimming took off 3 bases at V and 5 bases at J, with 17 bases between the two ends. There are 14 residues in the CDR3. The CDR3: CSVDWWWGSHEQYF. The CDR3 DNA reads TGCAGCGTTGATTGGTGGTGGGGTTCCCACGAGCAGTACTTC.

This clonotype has only a few counts. The J gene is TRBJ2-1, the V gene TRBV11-1; 7 nucleotides agree with TRBD2. Per the germline V gene, CDR1 is SGHAT and CDR2 is FQDESV (reference sequence). V dropped 3 bases and J dropped 4; count of bases not matched to a gene: 6. The CDR3 totals 15 residues. CDR3 residues: CASSFLGGPYNEQFF. CDR3 sequence (DNA): TGTGCCAGCAGCTTCTTGGGAGGGCCGTACAATGAGCAGTTCTTC.

This clonotype has ten or more counts. The chain joins TRBV7-2 to TRBJ1-1, with D perhaps TRBD1 (5 bases). The V gene's germline CDR1 is SGHTA and CDR2 FQGNSA. Trimming removed 5 bases at V and 7 bases at J, with 29 bases between. The CDR3 is 18 residues long. The CDR3 sequence is CASSKRVRLRGVWSEAFF. The CDR3 DNA reads TGTGCCAGCAGCAAAAGGGTGAGGTTGCGGGGGGTTTGGAGTGAAGCTTTCTTT.

This clonotype showed up many times. The chain joins TRBV6-2 or TRBV6-3 to TRBJ1-2; 9 bases align to TRBD1. The germline V gene has CDR1 MNHEY and CDR2 SVGEGT. The CDR3 is made up of 13 amino acids. CDR3 in amino acids: CEGRQGEDYGYTF. CDR3 bases: TGTGAAGGCAGACAGGGGGAGGACTATGGCTACACCTTC.

The chain couples TRBV20-1 to TRBJ2-7; D gene ambiguous. Trimming took 8 bases from V and 2 from J, leaving 13 bases between them. The CDR3 extends over 12 amino acids. Germline V lookup: CDR1 DFQATT, CDR2 SNEGSKA (reference sequence). The CDR3 region is CSRLLPPYEQYF. The DNA of the CDR3 is TGCAGTAGGTTACTACCGCCCTACGAGCAGTACTTC.

About this clonotype: This sequence may be a read error, since a much larger clone differs from it by one base. The V gene is TRBV14, the J gene TRBJ2-7, with TRBD1 matching over 9 bases. This CDR3 has 15 amino acids. The germline gives CDR1 SGHDN, CDR2 FVKESK. With V trimmed by 6 bases and J by 8 bases, 14 bases remained unmatched. CDR3 nucleotide sequence: TGTGCCAGCAGTTTTTGGACAGGGGCCGACGATAAGCAGTACTTC. Translating gives CASSFWTGADDKQYF.

J is TRBJ2-1 and V is TRBV29-1; 11 bases are a match to TRBD2. Unmatched junction bases numbered 3, after V lost 5 bases and J lost 9 bases. From germline, CDR1 is SQVTM and CDR2 ANQGSEA. The CDR3 totals 12 residues. CDR3 in DNA: TGCAGCGTTATAGCGGGAGGGGTTGAGCAGTTCTTC. This sequence encodes CSVIAGGVEQFF.

This sequence joins TRBV19 and TRBJ2-7; D is ambiguous. Trimming cost V 6 bases and J 0 bases, with 12 bases left between them. The CDR3 consists of 14 residues. Germline V gives CDR1 LNHDA, CDR2 SQIVND (reference sequence). CDR3 sequence (DNA): TGTGCCAGTAGGGCCGGGCCTACCTCCTACGAGCAGTACTTC. This translates into CASRAGPTSYEQYF. Full variable domain (outside the CDR3, taken from reference TRBV19 and TRBJ2-7): DGGITQSPKYLFRKEGQNVTLSCEQNLNHDAMYWYRQDPGQGLRLIYYSQIVNDFQKGDIAEGYSVSREKKESFPLTVTSAQKNPTAFYLCASRAGPTSYEQYFGPGTRLTVT.

This clonotype was observed many times. J is TRBJ2-7 and V is TRBV28; TRBD2 matches at 11 bases. With 0 bases clipped from V and 5 bases from J, the junction kept 3 bases outside the gene matches. The CDR3 consists of 15 residues. Germline CDR1 MDHEN, CDR2 SYDVKM. CDR3 in amino acids: CASSLWTSGEDEQYF. For the CDR3, the DNA is TGTGCCAGCAGTTTATGGACTAGCGGGGAGGACGAGCAGTACTTC.

This clonotype showed up many times. The chain employs TRBV7-9 and TRBJ1-1; no clear D. The V gene lost 5 bases and the J gene lost 2 bases, with 3 bases spanning the gap. Per germline, CDR1 SEHNR and CDR2 FQNEAQ (reference sequence). The CDR3 spans 11 residues. In DNA, the CDR3 is TGTGCCAGCAGCCATAACACTGAAGCTTTCTTT. This gives the protein CASSHNTEAFF.

Written as DNA, the CDR3 is TGTGCCAGTAGTATCCAACAGGGGAGCTCTGGGGCCAACGTCCTGACTTTC. This gives the protein CASSIQQGSSGANVLTF. This sequence joins TRBV19 and TRBJ2-6, with TRBD1 matching over 7 bases. The CDR3 spans 17 residues. Germline CDR1 and CDR2: LNHDA and SQIVND (reference sequence). Trimming at V came to 3 bases and at J to 0 bases, leaving 5 bases not matched to a gene.

The rearrangement links TRBV9 to TRBJ1-1, with 10 bases lining up with TRBD1. Trimming removed 4 bases from V and 0 bases from J; junction bases left unmatched: 6. Germline V lookup: CDR1 SGDLS, CDR2 YYNGEE. This CDR3 region has 16 residues. The CDR3 region has the DNA TGTGCCAGCAGCTTGGGACAGGGGTGCGTGAACACTGAAGCTTTCTTT. Protein: CASSLGQGCVNTEAFF.